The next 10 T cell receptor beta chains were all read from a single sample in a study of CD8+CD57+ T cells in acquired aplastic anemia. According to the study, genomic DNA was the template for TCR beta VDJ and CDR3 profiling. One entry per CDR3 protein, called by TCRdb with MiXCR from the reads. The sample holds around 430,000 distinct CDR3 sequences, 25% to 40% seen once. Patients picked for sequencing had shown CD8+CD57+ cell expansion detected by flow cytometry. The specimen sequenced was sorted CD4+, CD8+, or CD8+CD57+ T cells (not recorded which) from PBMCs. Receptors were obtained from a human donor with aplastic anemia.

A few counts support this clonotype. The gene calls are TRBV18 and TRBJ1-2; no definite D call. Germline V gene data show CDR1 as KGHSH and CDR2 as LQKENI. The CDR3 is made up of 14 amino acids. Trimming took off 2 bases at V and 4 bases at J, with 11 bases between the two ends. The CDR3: CASSPSTKGYGYTF. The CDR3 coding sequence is TGTGCCAGCTCACCATCGACGAAGGGCTATGGCTACACCTTC.

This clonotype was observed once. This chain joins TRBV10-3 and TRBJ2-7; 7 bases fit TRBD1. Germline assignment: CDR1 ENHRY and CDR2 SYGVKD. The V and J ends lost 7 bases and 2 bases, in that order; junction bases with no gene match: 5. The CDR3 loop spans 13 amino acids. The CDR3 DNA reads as TGTGCCATCAAGGGGACAGCAACCTACGAGCAGTACTTC. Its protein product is CAIKGTATYEQYF.

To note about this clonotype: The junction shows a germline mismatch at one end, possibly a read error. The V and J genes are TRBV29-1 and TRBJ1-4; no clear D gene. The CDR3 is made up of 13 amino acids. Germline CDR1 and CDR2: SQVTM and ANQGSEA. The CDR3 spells CSVYLRFNERLFF. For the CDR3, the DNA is TGCAGCGTCTATTTAAGGTTTAATGAAAGACTGTTTTTT.

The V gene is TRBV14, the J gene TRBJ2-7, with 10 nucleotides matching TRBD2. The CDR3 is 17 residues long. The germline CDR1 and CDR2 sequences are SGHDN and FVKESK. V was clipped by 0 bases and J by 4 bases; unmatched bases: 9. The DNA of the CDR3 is TGTGCCAGCAGCCAAGATCAAGCGGGGGGGCCCCCTTACGAGCAGTACTTC. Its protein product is CASSQDQAGGPPYEQYF.

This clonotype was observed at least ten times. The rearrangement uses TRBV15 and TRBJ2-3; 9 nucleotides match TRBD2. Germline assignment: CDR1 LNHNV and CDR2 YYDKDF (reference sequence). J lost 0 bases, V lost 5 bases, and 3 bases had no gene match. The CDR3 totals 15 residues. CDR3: CATSRLADSTDTQYF. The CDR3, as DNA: TGTGCCACCAGCCGACTAGCGGACAGCACAGATACGCAGTATTTT.

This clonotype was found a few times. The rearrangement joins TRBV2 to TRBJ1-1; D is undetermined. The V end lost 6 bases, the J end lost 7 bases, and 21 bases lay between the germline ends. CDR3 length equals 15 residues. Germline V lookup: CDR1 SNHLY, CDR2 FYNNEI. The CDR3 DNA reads TGTGCCAGCAGGCCTGGAGGTTTCCCACAATATGAAGCTTTCTTT. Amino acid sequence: CASRPGGFPQYEAFF. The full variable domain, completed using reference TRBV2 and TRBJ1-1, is EPEVTQTPSHQVTQMGQEVILRCVPISNHLYFYWYRQILGQKVEFLVSFYNNEISEKSEIFDDQFSVERPDGSNFTLKIRSTKLEDSAMYFCASRPGGFPQYEAFFGQGTRLTVV.

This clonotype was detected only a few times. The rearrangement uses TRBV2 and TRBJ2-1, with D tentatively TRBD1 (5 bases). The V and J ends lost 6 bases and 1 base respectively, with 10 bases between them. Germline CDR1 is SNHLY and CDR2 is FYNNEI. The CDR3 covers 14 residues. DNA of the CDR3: TGTGCCAGCAGGCCGCAGGGTTCCTACAATGAGCAGTTCTTC. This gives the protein CASRPQGSYNEQFF.

CDR3 sequence (DNA): TGTGCCAGCAGTTATTTAGGGGATCTCGGCTACACCTTC. Its translation is CASSYLGDLGYTF. This chain connects TRBV6-5 to TRBJ1-2; TRBD1 is a possible D gene (5 bases). Trimming took 3 bases from V and 8 from J, leaving 13 bases between them. The CDR3 runs 13 residues. Per the germline V gene, CDR1 is MNHEY and CDR2 is SVGAGI.

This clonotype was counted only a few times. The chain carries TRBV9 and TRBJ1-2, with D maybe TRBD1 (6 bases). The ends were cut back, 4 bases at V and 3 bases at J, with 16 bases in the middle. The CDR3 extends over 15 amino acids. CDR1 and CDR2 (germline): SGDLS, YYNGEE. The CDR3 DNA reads TGTGCCAGCAGCCCCACCGGACAGCCTTACTATGGCTACACCTTC. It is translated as CASSPTGQPYYGYTF.

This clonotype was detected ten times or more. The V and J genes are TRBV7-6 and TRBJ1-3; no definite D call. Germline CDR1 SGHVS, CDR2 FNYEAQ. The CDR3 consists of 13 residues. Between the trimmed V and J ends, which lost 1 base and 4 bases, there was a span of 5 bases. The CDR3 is CASSLGEGNTIYF. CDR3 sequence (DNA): TGTGCCAGCAGCTTAGGCGAGGGAAACACCATATATTTT.